The subject of this entry is one T cell receptor (beta chain). Assay used: immunoSEQ multiplex PCR; TCRdb lists only in-frame clones, some missing. The sample has tens of thousands of clones, roughly 80% seen once. V was shortened by 3 bases and J by 10 bases, with 10 bases between the two germline ends. Germline V lookup: CDR1 DFQATT, CDR2 SNEGSKA (reference sequence). The CDR3 runs 11 residues. These data originate in a study of OX40 agonist ivuxolimab in advanced cancers. The gene calls are TRBV20-1 and TRBJ2-1; D remains ambiguous. The sequence came from an adult with an advanced solid tumor such as melanoma, head and neck, liver or kidney cancer. Source: CD4+ or CD8+ T cells sorted from blood, taken in a trial of the OX40 agonist ivuxolimab. The CDR3 protein is CSASNPAEQFF. CDR3 sequence (DNA): TGCAGTGCTAGCAATCCGGCCGAGCAGTTCTTC.